This section outlines one TCR beta chain sequence together with its context. The clone's antigen remains unknown. Base-call qualities are not available, and no considerably larger clone is one nucleotide away. Each collaborating institution followed its own protocols to collect whole blood in K2EDTA tubes. Collaborator samples were shipped for TCRbeta analysis as frozen whole blood, isolated PBMCs, or DNA extracted from either sample type. The sample comes from a study of blood T cell repertoires in COVID-19 (dated by TCRdb to 2018 to 2020). Regarding the complete study: Samples from collaborators originated in the United States, Italy and Spain and spanned both the acute and convalescent phases of COVID-19. Samples were obtained from the ongoing ImmuneRACE study (first 160 participants) and from 1,254 subjects provided by 6 global collaborators. Deeply sampled blood TCRbeta repertoires from subjects exposed to, actively infected with, or recovered from COVID-19 were included in the dataset. The material from the prospective study consisted of cDNA or gDNA derived from T cells, B-cell-depleted T cells, or PBMCs. Where available, HLA class I and class II types were obtained from metadata supplied by the sample provider rather than from assay-based typing. A freely available public database, intended as a resource for researchers studying the immune response to SARS-CoV-2, is where the repertoires were released. Sample metadata almost always included a de-identified subject ID, COVID-19 status, age in years and sex. The investigation overall reported the following: Clinical and demographic metadata were provided uncurated, with the amount varying by source and participant.

The immunoSEQ Assay, a bias-controlled multiplex PCR, was used to amplify TCRbeta CDR3 regions from genomic DNA. The authors' analysis ran thus. The number of nucleated cells in each sample was estimated from the amplification of reference gene primers within the assay. To quantify the absolute abundance of each unique TCRbeta CDR3 rearrangement, sequence reads were collapsed and filtered. Productive Simpson clonality was computed per sample as the square root of Simpson's diversity index over productive rearrangements. This is the immuneACCESS table as TCRdb keeps it, with only in-frame sequences that have V and J called. A part of the clones is gone; compared with another copy, unresolved V genes explain less than half, and the rest is unexplained. That table supplies the V and J calls and clone size; D and trimming were determined from the DNA. This sample comprises some 320,000 clones, roughly 85% of them detected only once. In total, the top ten clones hold approximately 7.6% of the sample.

The CDR1 and CDR2 encoded by the germline V gene are SGHVS and FQNEAQ. V ends up 5 bases short and J 6 bases short, with an unmatched junction base count of 12. There are 18 amino acids in the CDR3, from cysteine to phenylalanine inclusive. Only the CDR3 part of the read is kept: 54 bases, read in frame from the first base. This sequence was found in a human donor in a cohort sampled during active COVID-19. The sample consisted of peripheral blood. Recombination connected TRBV7-8 to TRBJ2-3; 15 bases in the junction line up with TRBD2. DNA sequence: TGTGCCAGCAGCCCAAGCCTAGGACTAGCGGGGGGGGATGATACGCAGTATTTT. Translated, this gives CASSPSLGLAGGDDTQYF. When the CDR3 is completed using the reference TRBV7-8 and TRBJ2-3 genes on either side, the full variable domain is GAGVSQSPRYKVAKRGQDVALRCDPISGHVSLFWYQQALGQGPEFLTYFQNEAQLDKSGLPSDRFFAERPEGSVSTLKIQRTQQEDSAVYLCASSPSLGLAGGDDTQYFGPGTRLTVL.